The T cell receptor (beta chain) described here comes from a study of CD8 T cells in ankylosing spondylitis. TCRdb re-called the 5' RACE reads through MiXCR, storing one row per CDR3 protein. The table has 250,000 or so distinct CDR3 sequences, roughly 18% seen once. Note on this clonotype: What it recognizes is unknown.

Findings of the study overall: Clones tied to disease were said to be significantly enriched in matched ankylosing spondylitis synovial fluid.

This CDR3 spans 15 amino acids. The germline V gene has CDR1 MNHNS and CDR2 SASEGT. J lost 9 bases, V lost 6 bases, and 10 bases had no gene match. The TCR sequence derives from a male donor with ankylosing spondylitis or in good health (not recorded which). Material for sequencing was blood, either unsorted or a sorted T cell fraction (not recorded which). V gene TRBV6-1 combines with J gene TRBJ2-1; 11 nucleotides line up with TRBD1. In DNA, the CDR3 is TGTGCCAGCAGACCCGGACAGGGGGCGCTTACTGAGCAGTTCTTC. Amino acids: CASRPGQGALTEQFF.